Shown below are 25 T cell receptor beta chains from a single sample sequenced in a study of shared clonotypes between healthy human individuals. This table comes from immunoSEQ multiplex PCR, and its TCRdb copy is limited to in-frame clones, with some not included. The sample consists of about 1 million clones, about 75% of them appearing once. The sequenced sample consisted of memory CD4+ T cells sorted from blood. Subset: CD45RA-negative fraction. These receptors came from a man in his late teens or twenties in good health.

The chain has TRBV5-1 and TRBJ1-4; tentative D call: TRBD1 (5 bases). This CDR3 region has 15 residues. V lost 0 bases and J lost 7, with 13 bases in between. Germline V lookup: CDR1 SGHRS, CDR2 YFSETQ. The CDR3 region is CASSLEGPGSEKLFF. CDR3 DNA sequence: TGCGCCAGCAGCTTGGAGGGGCCGGGGAGTGAAAAACTGTTTTTT.

The chain employs TRBV6-1 and TRBJ1-2; weak D call: TRBD1 (6 bases). The CDR3 totals 14 residues. Germline lookup yields CDR1 MNHNS and CDR2 SASEGT. Trimming left V 6 bases short and J 4 bases short, with 15 bases between. The chain's CDR3 is CASRYREGSYGYTF. The CDR3 bases are TGTGCCAGCAGGTACAGGGAAGGGTCCTATGGCTACACCTTC.

The CDR3 loop reads CASSQVDAGVSAYNEQFF. The CDR3 coding sequence is TGCGCCAGCAGCCAAGTAGATGCGGGAGTTTCGGCTTACAATGAGCAGTTCTTC. This chain connects TRBV4-1 to TRBJ2-1; 7 nucleotides align to TRBD2. The germline CDR1 and CDR2 sequences are MGHRA and YSYEKL. The CDR3 loop spans 18 amino acids. Trimming removed 1 base from V and 4 bases from J; junction bases left unmatched: 13.

The chain is built from TRBV5-1 and TRBJ1-1; 9 positions agree with TRBD1. Germline V gene sequence: CDR1 SGHRS, CDR2 YFSETQ. V dropped 4 bases and J dropped 3; count of bases not matched to a gene: 10. The CDR3 is 16 residues long. In DNA form, the CDR3 reads TGCGCCAGCAGCCCACTCCCCGGGACAGGGCACACTGAAGCTTTCTTT. This codes for CASSPLPGTGHTEAFF.

This clone was seen more than once but under ten times. The identical CDR3 is also encoded by other nucleotide sequences in the sample. The chain is built from TRBV11-2 and TRBJ2-7; 9 positions agree with TRBD1. V lost 3 bases and J lost 2; bases outside the gene matches: 5. The CDR3 covers 15 residues. Looked up from germline, CDR1 is SGHAT and CDR2 is FQNNGV. The CDR3, as DNA: TGTGCCAGCAGCTTGAGACAGGGGGGGGCCTACGAGCAGTACTTC. Amino acids: CASSLRQGGAYEQYF.

The genes are TRBV12-5 and TRBJ2-2; 12 bases are a match to TRBD2. The J segment lost 8 bases and the V segment lost 1 base, leaving 2 bases of the junction unmatched. The CDR3 runs to 15 residues. The germline V gene encodes CDR1 LGHNT and CDR2 FRNRAP. The CDR3 bases are TGTGCTAGTGGTTTGGGACTAGCGGGAGTAGGGGAGCTGTTTTTT. Protein sequence: CASGLGLAGVGELFF. The full variable domain, in which reference TRBV12-5 and TRBJ2-2 provide the parts outside the CDR3, is DARVTQTPRHKVTEMGQEVTMRCQPILGHNTVFWYRQTMMQGLELLAYFRNRAPLDDSGMPKDRFSAEMPDATLATLKIQPSEPRDSAVYFCASGLGLAGVGELFFGEGSRLTVL.

The chain is built from TRBV6-1 and TRBJ2-5; 7 bases are shared with TRBD1. The CDR3 is made up of 14 amino acids. Germline trimming cut 7 bases from V and 1 base from J; bases unmatched to any gene: 6. Germline V gene sequence: CDR1 MNHNS, CDR2 SASEGT. The CDR3: CASTKGDSQETQYF. The CDR3 nucleotides are TGTGCCAGCACAAAGGGGGACAGCCAAGAGACCCAGTACTTC.

The V gene is TRBV5-6, the J gene TRBJ2-5, with TRBD1 matching 9 bases. Trimming cost V 4 bases and J 3 bases; bases outside gene matches: 13. CDR1 SGHDT and CDR2 YYEEEE come from the germline V gene. The CDR3 is made up of 17 amino acids. CDR3 sequence (DNA): TGTGCCAGCAGCGGGACAGGGCAGGCGTGGGGAAAAGAGACCCAGTACTTC. This encodes CASSGTGQAWGKETQYF.

This chain connects TRBV7-2 to TRBJ1-2; 9 bases are a match to TRBD1. The CDR3 consists of 16 residues. J was trimmed by 7 bases and V by 4 bases; bases with no gene match: 13. Germline V gives CDR1 SGHTA, CDR2 FQGNSA. CDR3 DNA: TGTGCCAGCAGCTCTTCTTACGTGGACAGGGGAGGTGGCTACACCTTC. This gives the protein CASSSSYVDRGGGYTF. Full variable domain (missing parts from reference TRBV7-2 and TRBJ1-2): GAGVSQSPSNKVTEKGKDVELRCDPISGHTALYWYRQSLGQGLEFLIYFQGNSAPDKSGLPSDRFSAERTGGSVSTLTIQRTQQEDSAVYLCASSSSYVDRGGGYTFGSGTRLTVV.

V usage is TRBV19 and J usage is TRBJ2-1, with 7 bases identical to TRBD1. Germline assignment: CDR1 LNHDA and CDR2 SQIVND (reference sequence). The CDR3 consists of 15 residues. J gave up 0 bases and V 7 bases, and 6 bases lay outside the gene matches. CDR3 bases: TGTGCCAGTAAAGAACAGGGGAGCTCCTACAATGAGCAGTTCTTC. Protein: CASKEQGSSYNEQFF.

A note on this clone: Possible read error: a much larger clone is one base away. The sample has other DNA sequences that encode this CDR3 too. The J gene is TRBJ2-2, the V gene TRBV2; no clear D gene. Per the germline V gene, CDR1 is SNHLY and CDR2 is FYNNEI. The CDR3 has 11 amino acids. Trimming pared 5 bases from V and 5 bases from J, leaving 3 bases between. CDR3 loop: CASSLTGELFF. The CDR3 nucleotides are TGTGCCAGCAGTTTAACCGGGGAGCTGTTTTTT.

The CDR3 loop reads CASSYGGVNTEAFF. In DNA, the CDR3 is TGTGCCAGCAGTTACGGGGGAGTGAACACTGAAGCTTTCTTT. This chain links TRBV6-5 with TRBJ1-1, with D possibly TRBD1 on 5 matching bases. Looked up from germline, CDR1 is MNHEY and CDR2 is SVGAGI. The V end was cut by 2 bases, the J end by 0 bases, with 7 bases between. This CDR3 is 14 amino acids long.

The rearrangement links TRBV5-1 to TRBJ2-5; 11 bases agree with TRBD1. Germline V CDR1 and CDR2: SGHRS, YFSETQ. CDR3 length equals 14 residues. The trim removed 4 bases at V and 4 bases at J, leaving 3 bases unmatched. CDR3 residues: CASSPDRGRETQYF. The CDR3 DNA reads as TGCGCCAGCAGCCCGGACAGGGGGCGAGAGACCCAGTACTTC.

Worth noting for this clone: The same CDR3 also results from other DNA sequences found in this sample. V and J are TRBV2 and TRBJ1-5, with 9 bases aligning to TRBD1. Germline V lookup: CDR1 SNHLY, CDR2 FYNNEI. This CDR3 is built from 14 residues. The ends lost 5 bases at V and 4 bases at J; junction bases unmatched: 3. The CDR3 DNA reads TGTGCCAGCAGTATGGACAGGGGAAATCAGCCCCAGCATTTT. As protein: CASSMDRGNQPQHF.

The chain recombines TRBV10-3 with TRBJ1-2; TRBD1 is a possible D gene (6 bases). CDR3 length equals 16 residues. CDR1 and CDR2 from the germline V gene are ENHRY and SYGVKD. Deletions cut 0 bases from V and 6 bases from J, with 17 bases between. The DNA for the CDR3 is TGTGCCATCAGTGAGTCAATGCCGGGGGCTGGAGATGGCTACACCTTC. This codes for CAISESMPGAGDGYTF.

The chain links TRBV5-4 to TRBJ2-2, with TRBD2 as a possible D gene (6 bases). The V end lost 3 bases, the J end lost 5 bases, and 17 bases lay between the germline ends. Germline V gives CDR1 SGHNT, CDR2 YYREEE (reference sequence). The CDR3 extends over 16 amino acids. The DNA for the CDR3 is TGTGCCAGCAGCTGGAGGCAGGGAGGTGGAACCGGGGAGCTGTTTTTT. Amino acids: CASSWRQGGGTGELFF.

About this clone: This sample includes further DNA sequences coding for the same CDR3. The CDR3 loop reads CSVAGAQETQYF. In DNA form, the CDR3 reads TGCAGCGTTGCGGGGGCCCAAGAGACCCAGTACTTC. V gene TRBV29-1 combines with J gene TRBJ2-5; D may match TRBD1 or TRBD2 (6 bases each). CDR1 and CDR2 (germline): SQVTM, ANQGSEA. V shed 4 bases and J shed 1 base, with 7 bases lying between them. The CDR3 loop spans 12 amino acids.

This clone was recorded once. The CDR3 nucleotides are TGTGCCAGCAGTTTTACCGGACAGGGGGCTCATCAGCCCCAGCATTTT. It is translated as CASSFTGQGAHQPQHF. V is TRBV6-4 and J is TRBJ1-5, with 11 bases lining up with TRBD1. Trimming took 5 bases from V and 5 from J; bases not matched to a gene: 8. CDR1 is MRHNA, CDR2 SNTAGT, per germline. This CDR3 comprises 16 residues.

This sequence joins TRBV29-1 and TRBJ2-1, with D perhaps TRBD2 (6 bases). V was shortened by 5 bases and J by 1 base, with 12 bases between the two germline ends. This CDR3 is 14 amino acids long. Germline assignment: CDR1 SQVTM and CDR2 ANQGSEA. CDR3 nucleotides: TGCAGCGTTCGGAGGGGTGAATCCTACAATGAGCAGTTCTTC. Its protein product is CSVRRGESYNEQFF.

The chain employs TRBV11-1 and TRBJ2-3, with TRBD1 matching 8 bases. Germline V gene lookup returns CDR1 SGHAT and CDR2 FQDESV (reference sequence). Losses at the gene ends were 5 bases for V and 2 bases for J; bases not matched to a gene: 6. The CDR3 has 15 residues. The CDR3, as DNA: TGTGCCAGCAGCCTCTCAGGGGGCCTCACAGATACGCAGTATTTT. It specifies CASSLSGGLTDTQYF.

This clone was picked up one time. CDR3 coding DNA: TGTGCCAGCAGCTTAGTTCTGGTCGGAGCCGGGGAGCTGTTTTTT. It codes for CASSLVLVGAGELFF. The chain combines TRBV11-2 with TRBJ2-2; D is unresolved. The CDR3 sequence is 15 residues long. V lost 1 base and J 6 bases, leaving 12 bases between the germline ends. CDR1 and CDR2 from the germline V gene are SGHAT and FQNNGV.

This clone has only one observation. The chain combines TRBV5-1 with TRBJ2-2; 11 bases line up with TRBD2. Trimming at V came to 1 base and at J to 3 bases, leaving 2 bases not matched to a gene. The CDR3 sequence is 16 residues long. CDR1 and CDR2 from the germline V gene are SGHRS and YFSETQ. As DNA, the CDR3 is TGCGCCAGCAGCTTGTTACTAGCGGGAGACACCGGGGAGCTGTTTTTT. This translates into CASSLLLAGDTGELFF.

The rearrangement links TRBV10-3 to TRBJ2-3; 9 nucleotides agree with TRBD2. V trimming: 10 bases; J trimming: 8 bases; junction bases outside the gene matches: 13. Germline V lookup: CDR1 ENHRY, CDR2 SYGVKD. This CDR3 is 14 amino acids long. CDR3 amino acids: CATSPGGREATQYF. CDR3 nucleotides: TGTGCCACCTCCCCTGGCGGGAGGGAGGCTACGCAGTATTTT.

The genes are TRBV23-1 and TRBJ1-2, with TRBD1 matching over 8 bases. TRBV23-1 is treated as an ORF (open reading frame) with a function not yet certain. V shed 8 bases, J shed 3 bases, and the junction held 17 bases outside the gene matches. The CDR3 loop spans 17 amino acids. The CDR3 nucleotides read TGCGCCAGCTTCCCAGGACAGGGAAAATACCACCACTATGGCTACACCTTC. This sequence encodes CASFPGQGKYHHYGYTF.

The chain has TRBV5-1 and TRBJ2-5, with D hard to call. CDR3 length: 14 residues. Germline CDR1 reads SGHRS; CDR2 reads YFSETQ. The ends were cut back, 0 bases at V and 2 bases at J, with 8 bases in the middle. The CDR3 DNA reads TGCGCCAGCAGCTTGGGGCCATCGCAAGAGACCCAGTACTTC. Its translation: CASSLGPSQETQYF.